The clone carrying this T cell receptor (beta chain) was observed many times. Antigen: not known. The data are from a study of T cell repertoires in cytomegalovirus infection. Study-wide background: It can be stated that public TCR beta signatures indicated CMV infection as well as a matching HLA type. Findings and limits, study-wide: It was HLA-C-restricted CMV-specific TCR beta clonotypes that dominated the response ex vivo.

The CDR3 loop spans 14 amino acids. V shed 7 bases and J shed 5 bases, with 17 bases lying between them. The germline V gene encodes CDR1 MDHEN and CDR2 SYDVKM. One entry per CDR3 protein, called by TCRdb with MiXCR from the reads. Of 300,000 to 400,000 distinct CDR3 sequences listed, approximately 25% are singletons. This TCR derives from a human donor in good health (CMV status not recorded). Some clones in this sample may be carry-over from other donors' samples. This chain links TRBV28 with TRBJ2-5; D possibly corresponds to TRBD1 (5 bases). Sequencing used cultured PBMCs, obtained from culture after CMV antigen stimulation. DNA of the CDR3: TGTGCCAGCAATAAAATAGGGGCGCGGGAGACCCAGTACTTC. The encoded protein is CASNKIGARETQYF. Together with reference TRBV28 and TRBJ2-5, the CDR3 gives the full variable domain: DVKVTQSSRYLVKRTGEKVFLECVQDMDHENMFWYRQDPGLGLRLIYFSYDVKMKEKGDIPEGYSVSREKKERFSLILESASTNQTSMYLCASNKIGARETQYFGPGTRLLVL.